The 18 T cell receptor beta chains below were found in one sample sequenced in a study of cytomegalovirus exposure and HLA in healthy donors (dated by TCRdb to 2017 to 2019). Library prep was done by the immunoSEQ multiplex PCR assay. A mixture of 60 forward primers for TCR Vbeta segments and 13 reverse primers for TCR Jbeta segments was used in the multiplex PCR. TCRdb retrieved this table from immuneACCESS and kept in-frame rearrangements only. Not all clones are present; in checked studies, unresolved V genes account for under half, and no reason is known for the remainder. This sample lists 90,000 to 130,000 clones; roughly 84% were detected once. The leading ten clones occupy approximately 5.6% of the sample. Sequenced input: PBMCs. The receptors here all came from a man aged 30 to 45 in good health and CMV-seropositive.

The CDR3 DNA reads as TGTGCCAGCAGCTTCCCGGGCAGGGGCGAAAGATTCTCTGGAAACACCATATATTTT. This gives the protein CASSFPGRGERFSGNTIYF. The chain recombines TRBV7-9 with TRBJ1-3; maybe TRBD1 (6 bases). This CDR3 is 19 amino acids long. Germline-derived CDR1 and CDR2 are SEHNR and FQNEAQ (reference sequence). Trimming left V 3 bases short and J 0 bases short, with 21 bases between.

The chain recombines TRBV4-1 with TRBJ2-1; TRBD1 aligns across 7 bases. The CDR3 is 17 amino acids. J was trimmed by 1 base and V by 2 bases; bases with no gene match: 8. CDR1 and CDR2 (germline): MGHRA, YSYEKL. CDR3 residues: CASSQTPTGLSYNEQFF. For the CDR3, the DNA is TGCGCCAGCAGCCAAACCCCGACAGGGCTTTCCTACAATGAGCAGTTCTTC.

The chain couples TRBV23-1 to TRBJ1-1; D gene unclear. TRBV23-1 is sorted into the ORF group, with uncertain function. This CDR3 is built from 15 residues. V lost 0 bases and J 1 base, leaving 9 bases between the germline ends. The CDR3 is CASSQSRQPNTEAFF. The CDR3 DNA follows: TGCGCCAGCAGTCAATCGCGACAACCGAACACTGAAGCTTTCTTT.

This clone came up a few times. The chain recombines TRBV6-1 with TRBJ1-2; D is uncertain. The V end lost 4 bases, the J end lost 8 bases, and 11 bases lay between the germline ends. The CDR3 runs to 12 residues. Germline values: CDR1 MNHNS, CDR2 SASEGT. The DNA of the CDR3 is TGTGCCAGCAGTGGCGGGTCTCGAGGCTACACCTTC. It specifies CASSGGSRGYTF.

The rearrangement links TRBV6-5 to TRBJ1-1; 8 nucleotides match TRBD1. Per germline, CDR1 MNHEY and CDR2 SVGAGI. The CDR3 covers 13 residues. The ends lost 6 bases at V and 3 bases at J; junction bases unmatched: 3. The CDR3 protein is CASRIQGDTEAFF. Written as DNA, the CDR3 is TGTGCCAGCAGAATACAGGGGGACACTGAAGCTTTCTTT.

CDR3 sequence (DNA): TGCGCCAGCAGCTCCTCTCGGGGAAATGAGCAGTTCTTC. It specifies CASSSSRGNEQFF. The gene calls are TRBV5-1 and TRBJ2-1; a possible D gene is TRBD2 (5 bases). There are 13 residues in the CDR3. Per the germline V gene, CDR1 is SGHRS and CDR2 is YFSETQ. Trimming took off 3 bases at V and 7 bases at J, with 11 bases between the two ends.

This chain uses TRBV5-1 with TRBJ2-1; D is uncertain. The V end was cut by 1 base, the J end by 5 bases, with 7 bases between. Looked up from germline, CDR1 is SGHRS and CDR2 is YFSETQ. The CDR3 contains 13 residues. The CDR3 loop is CASSLIRNNEQFF. CDR3 DNA sequence: TGCGCCAGCAGCTTGATCAGGAACAATGAGCAGTTCTTC.

The chain uses TRBV11-2 and TRBJ1-2; D perhaps matches TRBD1 (5 bases). Germline V CDR1 and CDR2: SGHAT, FQNNGV. V gave up 3 bases and J gave up 4 bases, with 15 bases separating them. The CDR3 has 15 amino acids. CDR3 DNA: TGTGCCAGCAGCTTTAGCACCCCAGGGTTCTATGGCTACACCTTC. Protein product: CASSFSTPGFYGYTF.

DNA of the CDR3: TGTGCCAGCAGCCCGGAGGGGACAGGGTCCGGGGAGCTGTTTTTT. Amino acid sequence: CASSPEGTGSGELFF. The chain has TRBV7-8 and TRBJ2-2, with 9 bases matching TRBD1. The V gene's germline CDR1 is SGHVS and CDR2 FQNEAQ. The J segment lost 6 bases and the V segment lost 5 bases, leaving 7 bases of the junction unmatched. The CDR3 totals 15 residues.

The chain uses TRBV5-5 and TRBJ1-1; possible D gene TRBD1, 5 bases. V dropped 6 bases and J dropped 4 bases, with 16 bases sitting between them. Germline V gene sequence: CDR1 SGHKS, CDR2 YYEKEE (reference sequence). There are 14 residues in the CDR3. The CDR3 reads CASILGQGGTEAFF. The CDR3 DNA sequence: TGTGCCAGCATCCTCGGCCAGGGTGGCACTGAAGCTTTCTTT.

The chain uses TRBV4-3 and TRBJ2-2, with D possibly TRBD2 on 5 matching bases. V lost 0 bases and J lost 6, with 20 bases in between. Germline lookup yields CDR1 LGHNA and CDR2 YSLEER. The CDR3 is 18 residues long. The DNA for the CDR3 is TGCGCCAGCAGCCAAGATTTATTCCAGGACTGGCCATCCGGGGAGCTGTTTTTT. Protein product: CASSQDLFQDWPSGELFF.

The CDR3 region has the DNA TGCGCCAGCAGCCAAGACCCCCCCTTTAACTCTGGACTGCCCTCCTACGAGCAGTACTTC. It specifies CASSQDPPFNSGLPSYEQYF. The chain links TRBV4-1 to TRBJ2-7; D is perhaps TRBD2 (5 bases). The germline gives CDR1 MGHRA, CDR2 YSYEKL. With 0 bases removed from V and 0 bases from J, the gap between germline ends came to 24 bases. This CDR3 has 20 residues.

The CDR3 reads CASSKRGQGSIYEQYF. CDR3 DNA: TGTGCCAGCAGCAAAAGGGGACAGGGCAGTATTTATGAGCAGTACTTC. The chain carries TRBV21-1 and TRBJ2-7; the D segment call TRBD1 is taken from the table without a DNA check. TRBV21-1 is assigned pseudogene status. The CDR3 covers 16 residues.

The chain couples TRBV27 to TRBJ1-1; weak D call: TRBD1 (6 bases). The CDR3 consists of 15 residues. V gave up 0 bases and J gave up 5 bases, with 13 bases separating them. Germline V lookup: CDR1 MNHEY, CDR2 SMNVEV (reference sequence). In DNA, the CDR3 is TGTGCCAGCAGTTTATCTCCACAGGGTCGTACTGAAGCTTTCTTT. It translates to CASSLSPQGRTEAFF.

The chain employs TRBV9 and TRBJ2-5, with 8 bases matching TRBD2. CDR3 length: 15 amino acids. The germline CDR1 and CDR2 sequences are SGDLS and YYNGEE. V shed 0 bases, J shed 3 bases, and the junction held 4 bases outside the gene matches. The CDR3 nucleotides read TGTGCCAGCAGCGTAGCTAGCGGGTTTAAAGAGACCCAGTACTTC. As protein: CASSVASGFKETQYF.

This clone was seen once. The chain recombines TRBV4-3 with TRBJ2-1; 7 nucleotides align to TRBD2. J lost 5 bases, V lost 0 bases, and 7 bases had no gene match. Germline V gene lookup returns CDR1 LGHNA and CDR2 YSLEER. There are 16 residues in the CDR3. This chain's CDR3 is CASSQDGEGVNNEQFF. As DNA, the CDR3 is TGCGCCAGCAGCCAAGATGGGGAGGGCGTCAACAATGAGCAGTTCTTC.

V is TRBV7-9 and J is TRBJ2-5; D is unresolved. Gene TRBJ2-7 matches the end of the DNA better, so the J call may be wrong. The CDR3 is 12 amino acids. The germline CDR1 and CDR2 sequences are SEHNR and FQNEAQ (reference sequence). Here the CDR3 reads CASSAISYEQYF. CDR3 sequence (DNA): TGTGCCAGCAGCGCCATCTCCTACGAGCAGTACTTC.

The genes are TRBV18 and TRBJ1-3; 7 nucleotides match TRBD1. The CDR3 has 17 amino acids. V lost 2 bases and J lost 0; bases outside the gene matches: 7. CDR1 is KGHSH, CDR2 LQKENI, per germline. CDR3 sequence reads: CASSPTTDRSSGNTIYF. In DNA, the CDR3 is TGTGCCAGCTCACCAACTACGGACAGGAGCTCTGGAAACACCATATATTTT.